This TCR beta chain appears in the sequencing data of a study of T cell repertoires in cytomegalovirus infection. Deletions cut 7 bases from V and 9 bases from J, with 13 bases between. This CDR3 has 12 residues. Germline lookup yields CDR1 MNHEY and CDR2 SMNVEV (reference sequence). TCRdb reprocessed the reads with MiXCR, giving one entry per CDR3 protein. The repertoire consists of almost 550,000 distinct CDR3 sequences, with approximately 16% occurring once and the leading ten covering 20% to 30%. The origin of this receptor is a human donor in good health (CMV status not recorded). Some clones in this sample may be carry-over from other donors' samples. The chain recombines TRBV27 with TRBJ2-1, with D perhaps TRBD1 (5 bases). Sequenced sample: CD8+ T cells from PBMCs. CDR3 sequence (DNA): TGTGCCAGCAATAACCAGGGCGGTGAGCAGTTCTTC. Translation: CASNNQGGEQFF.